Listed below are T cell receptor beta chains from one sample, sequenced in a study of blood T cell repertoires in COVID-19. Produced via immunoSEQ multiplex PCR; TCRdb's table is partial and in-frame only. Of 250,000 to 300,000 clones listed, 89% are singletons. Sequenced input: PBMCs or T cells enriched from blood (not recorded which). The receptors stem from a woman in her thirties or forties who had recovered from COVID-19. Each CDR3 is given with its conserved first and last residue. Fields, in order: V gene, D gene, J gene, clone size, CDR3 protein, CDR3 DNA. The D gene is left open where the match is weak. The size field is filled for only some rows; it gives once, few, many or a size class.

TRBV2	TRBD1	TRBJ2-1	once	CASSTPPGTGNNEQFF	TGTGCCAGCAGTACTCCCCCCGGGACAGGAAACAATGAGCAGTTCTTC
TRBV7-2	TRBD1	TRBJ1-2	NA	CASSLDIHRGTNYGYTF	TGTGCCAGCAGCTTAGATATACACAGGGGGACTAACTATGGCTACACCTTC
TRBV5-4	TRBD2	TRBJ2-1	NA	CASSLEWPSGGEHEQFF	TGTGCCAGCAGCTTGGAGTGGCCAAGCGGGGGGGAGCATGAGCAGTTCTTC
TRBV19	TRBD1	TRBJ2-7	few	CASSKVQGAGEQYF	TGTGCCAGTAGTAAGGTTCAGGGGGCGGGGGAGCAGTACTTC
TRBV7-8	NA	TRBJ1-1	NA	CASSLVGSTEAFF	TGTGCCAGCAGCTTAGTGGGCAGCACTGAAGCTTTCTTT
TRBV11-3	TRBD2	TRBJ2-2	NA	CASSSRSGSATTGELFF	TGTGCCAGCAGCTCCCGTAGCGGGAGCGCTACCACCGGGGAGCTGTTTTTT
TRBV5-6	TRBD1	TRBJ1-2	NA	CASSPAGTGRNYGYTF	TGTGCCAGCAGCCCAGCCGGGACAGGGAGAAACTATGGCTACACCTTC
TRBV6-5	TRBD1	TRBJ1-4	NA	CASSMDRGRGKLFF	TGTGCCAGCAGTATGGACAGGGGGCGAGGAAAACTGTTTTTT
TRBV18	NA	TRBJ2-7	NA	CASSPGQNYEQYF	TGTGCCAGCTCGCCTGGACAGAATTACGAGCAGTACTTC
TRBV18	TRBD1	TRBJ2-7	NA	CASSLSGTGAYEQYF	TGTGCCAGCTCACTGTCCGGGACAGGGGCCTACGAGCAGTACTTC
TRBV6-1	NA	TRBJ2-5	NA	CASSERARERGWQETQYF	TGTGCCAGCAGTGAACGGGCGCGTGAACGGGGGTGGCAAGAGACCCAGTACTTC
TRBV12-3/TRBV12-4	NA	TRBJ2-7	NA	CASSQGSYEQYF	TGTGCCAGCAGTCAGGGTTCCTACGAGCAGTACTTC
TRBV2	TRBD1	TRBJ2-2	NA	CASKESTGAGELFF	TGTGCCAGCAAGGAGTCCACAGGGGCCGGGGAGCTGTTTTTT
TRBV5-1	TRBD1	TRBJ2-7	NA	CASTLPGQYEQYF	TGCGCCAGCACACTCCCGGGACAGTACGAGCAGTACTTC
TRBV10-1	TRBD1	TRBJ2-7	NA	CATSQGANYEQYF	TGCGCCACCTCTCAGGGGGCGAACTACGAGCAGTACTTC
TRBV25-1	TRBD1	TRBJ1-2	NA	CASSNQGDHGYTF	TGTGCCAGCAGTAATCAGGGGGATCATGGCTACACCTTC
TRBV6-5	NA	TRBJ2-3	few	CASRASTDTQYF	TGTGCCAGCAGGGCTAGCACAGATACGCAGTATTTT
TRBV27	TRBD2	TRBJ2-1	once	CASRPRTSGAYNEQFF	TGTGCCAGCAGACCCAGGACTAGCGGGGCGTACAATGAGCAGTTCTTC
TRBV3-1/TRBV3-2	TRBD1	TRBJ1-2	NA	CASSPHDRGGGYTF	TGTGCCAGCAGCCCACACGACAGGGGGGGTGGCTACACCTTC
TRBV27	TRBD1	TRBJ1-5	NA	CASSPHRGQGFQPQHF	TGTGCCAGCAGTCCGCACAGGGGACAGGGGTTCCAGCCCCAGCATTTT
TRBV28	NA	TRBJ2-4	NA	CASSSPSVVVAKNIQYF	TGTGCCAGCAGTTCTCCTAGCGTGGTCGTAGCCAAAAACATTCAGTACTTC
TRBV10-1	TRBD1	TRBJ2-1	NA	CASSQGAYNEQFF	TGCGCCAGCAGTCAGGGGGCGTACAATGAGCAGTTCTTC
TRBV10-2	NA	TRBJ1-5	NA	CASSESTEGQPQHF	TGCGCCAGCAGTGAGTCGACGGAGGGGCAGCCCCAGCATTTT
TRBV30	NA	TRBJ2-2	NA	CAWSETGELFF	TGTGCCTGGAGCGAGACCGGGGAGCTGTTTTTT
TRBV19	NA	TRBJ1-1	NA	CASSRSGGSTEAFF	TGTGCCAGTAGTAGGTCGGGCGGGAGCACTGAAGCTTTCTTT
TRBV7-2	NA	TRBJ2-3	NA	CASSTYSNTDTQYF	TGTGCCAGCAGCACATATAGCAACACAGATACGCAGTATTTT
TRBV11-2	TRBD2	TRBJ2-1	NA	CASSPRTSGSSYNEQFF	TGTGCCAGCAGCCCAAGGACTAGCGGTAGCTCCTACAATGAGCAGTTCTTC
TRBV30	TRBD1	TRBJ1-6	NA	CAWILRDRDYISPLHF	TGTGCCTGGATCCTCCGGGACAGGGATTATATTTCACCCCTCCACTTT
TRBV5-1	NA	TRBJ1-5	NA	CASSLGQRDQPQHF	TGCGCCAGCAGCTTGGGACAGCGGGATCAGCCCCAGCATTTT